This T cell receptor beta chain was captured in a study of OX40 agonist ivuxolimab in advanced cancers. With respect to the entire study: Ivuxolimab was a fully human IgG2 agonistic monoclonal antibody targeting the costimulatory receptor OX40 (CD134). Intravenous ivuxolimab was administered to patients every 2 weeks at six dose levels: 0.01, 0.1, 0.3, 1.5, 3 and 10 mg/kg. Of the roughly 52 dose-escalation patients, hepatocellular carcinoma was present in roughly 19, melanoma in roughly 15, renal cell carcinoma in 9 and head and neck cancer in 9. The dose-escalation cohort was roughly 87% male with a mean age of approximately 60 years, ranging from about 20 to 85. Patients were allowed to have had prior anti-PD-1, anti-PD-L1 or anti-CTLA-4 therapy, and approximately 40% of the dose-escalation patients had been treated with checkpoint inhibitors. Partial responses were achieved by three dose-escalation patients, of whom one had hepatocellular carcinoma and two had cutaneous melanoma. Peripheral TCRbeta sequencing aimed to test whether ivuxolimab altered TCR sequence diversity and caused clonal T-cell expansion. The paper reports the monotherapy dose-escalation portion (N of about 47 patients) of the phase I ivuxolimab trial.

Summary of the overall study and its limitations: In partial responders in the 0.1-3.0 mg/kg groups, normalized peripheral clonal expansion was found to be among the lowest, especially among CD8+ T cells. The antigen specificity of the peripheral T cells that underwent clonal expansion was not determined. After ivuxolimab, expanded clones were on average more numerous among CD8+ T cells than among CD4+ T cells. Low levels of normalized T-cell clonal expansion were also shown by some nonresponding patients. At doses from 0.1 to 3.0 mg/kg, clonal expansion was seen in both CD4+ and CD8+ blood T cells between baseline and week 6.

For sequencing of the TCRbeta CDR3 region, genomic DNA was extracted from the sorted cells. The immunoSEQ Assay was used to sequence the TCRbeta CDR3 regions. TCRdb mirrors the immuneACCESS table, restricted to in-frame sequences. Some clones are absent from its copies; in checked studies, under half trace to an unresolved V gene, and the reason for the others is unknown. The table for this sample lists over 95,000 clones; roughly 95% of them were counted only once. Roughly 2% of the sample lies in the top ten. Of note for this clone: Its binding antigen is unknown. One base away there is no much larger clone; base qualities are not given.

Patients with a history of autoimmune disease or receiving systemic immunosuppression were excluded from the trial. Peripheral blood for TCR sequencing was drawn from every dose cohort at baseline, at cycle 4 day 1 and at cycle 7 day 1. The samples were drawn from a first-in-human, open-label, multicenter phase I dose-escalation trial of ivuxolimab. Adults with locally advanced or metastatic melanoma, renal cell carcinoma, hepatocellular carcinoma or head and neck squamous cell carcinoma were enrolled in the trial. Before TCR sequencing, CD4+ and CD8+ T cells were separately sorted from peripheral blood. This TCR derives from an adult with an advanced solid tumor such as melanoma, head and neck, liver or kidney cancer. Sequencing was performed on CD4+ or CD8+ T cells sorted from blood, taken in a trial of the OX40 agonist ivuxolimab.

The bases are TGTGCCAGCAGTGAAGCTCGTCTAGAGTACGAGCAGTACTTC. Its coded protein is CASSEARLEYEQYF. The rearranged segments are TRBV6-1 and TRBJ2-7; no D gene call is confident. The CDR3, cysteine through phenylalanine, is 14 amino acids long. The only DNA kept is the CDR3, 42 bases in frame from the first base. V was cut back by 0 bases and J by 4 bases, leaving a gap of 10 bases between them. CDR1 MNHNS and CDR2 SASEGT are derived from the germline V gene.